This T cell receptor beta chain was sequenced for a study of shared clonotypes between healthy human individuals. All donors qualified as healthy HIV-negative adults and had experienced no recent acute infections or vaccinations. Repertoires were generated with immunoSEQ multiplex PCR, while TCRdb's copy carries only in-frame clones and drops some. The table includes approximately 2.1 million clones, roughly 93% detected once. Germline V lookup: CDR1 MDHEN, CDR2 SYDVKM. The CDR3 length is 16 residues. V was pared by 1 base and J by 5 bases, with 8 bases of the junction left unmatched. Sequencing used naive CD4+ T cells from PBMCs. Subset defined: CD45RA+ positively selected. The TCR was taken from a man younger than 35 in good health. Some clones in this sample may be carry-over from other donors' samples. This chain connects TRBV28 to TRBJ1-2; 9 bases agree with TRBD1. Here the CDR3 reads CASSLLPGQGRYGYTF. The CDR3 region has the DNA TGTGCCAGCAGTTTATTGCCCGGACAGGGGAGGTATGGCTACACCTTC.